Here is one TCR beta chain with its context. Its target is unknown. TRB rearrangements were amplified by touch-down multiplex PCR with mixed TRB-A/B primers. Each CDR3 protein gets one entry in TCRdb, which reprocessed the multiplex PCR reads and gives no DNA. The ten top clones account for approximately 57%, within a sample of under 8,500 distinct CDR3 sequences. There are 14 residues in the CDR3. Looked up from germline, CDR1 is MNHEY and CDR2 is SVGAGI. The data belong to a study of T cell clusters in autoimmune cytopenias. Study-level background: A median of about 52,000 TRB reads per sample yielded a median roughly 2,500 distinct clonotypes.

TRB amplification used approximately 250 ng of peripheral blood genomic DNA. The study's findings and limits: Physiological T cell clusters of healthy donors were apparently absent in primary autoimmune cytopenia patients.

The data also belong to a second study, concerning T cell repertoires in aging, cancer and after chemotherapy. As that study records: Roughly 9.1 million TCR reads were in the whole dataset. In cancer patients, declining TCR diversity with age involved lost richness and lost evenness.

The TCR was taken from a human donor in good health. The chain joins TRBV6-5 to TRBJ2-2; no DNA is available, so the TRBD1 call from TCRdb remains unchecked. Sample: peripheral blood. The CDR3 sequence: CASSYFGRTGELFF.